This TCR beta chain was obtained from a study of blood T cell repertoires in COVID-19. About the study: Samples came from the United States, Italy and Spain, spanning acute and convalescent COVID-19. T cells, B-cell-depleted T cells, or PBMCs supplied cDNA or gDNA.

V lost 9 bases to trimming and J lost 2 bases; unmatched junction nucleotides: 3. Germline V gene sequence: CDR1 MNHEY, CDR2 SMNVEV (reference sequence). The CDR3 loop spans 13 amino acids. The data were produced by immunoSEQ multiplex PCR, yet TCRdb's version contains in-frame clones alone and is incomplete. This sample yields around 150,000 clones, of which more than 75% are seen a single time; about 18% belongs to the top ten. The sequencing input was peripheral blood. The V and J genes are TRBV27 and TRBJ2-5; 10 positions agree with TRBD1. This receptor was identified in a man between 60 and 75 years old with active or convalescent COVID-19. The CDR3 loop reads CASTDRGQETQYF. In nucleotides, the CDR3 is TGTGCCAGTACGGACAGGGGGCAAGAGACCCAGTACTTC.